This TCR beta chain was identified during a study of cytomegalovirus exposure and HLA in healthy donors. Study-level results: Generally TCR sequences proved uncommon, though certain public TCRs appeared in numerous donors. The authors listed 150 to 200 TCR beta chains as cytomegalovirus-associated.

CDR3 length equals 13 residues. V lost 0 bases, J lost 6 bases, and 10 bases lay in between. Germline loops: CDR1 SGHRS, CDR2 YFSETQ. To note about this clone: Its matching antigen is unknown.

TCRdb's copy holds only in-frame clones and misses some; the assay was immunoSEQ multiplex PCR. This sample yields about 160,000 clones, of which approximately 81% are seen a single time; more than 8.5% belongs to the top ten. Separate from the approximately 670-subject first cohort, the approximately 120-subject validation cohort was the one that the donors belonged to. The genes are TRBV5-1 and TRBJ2-7; weak D call: TRBD1 (6 bases). The TCR was taken from a man aged 25-45 years in good health and CMV-seropositive. Sample: PBMCs. The CDR3 DNA is TGCGCCAGCAGCTTGGACAGGGCGTCCGAGCAGTACTTC. This codes for CASSLDRASEQYF.